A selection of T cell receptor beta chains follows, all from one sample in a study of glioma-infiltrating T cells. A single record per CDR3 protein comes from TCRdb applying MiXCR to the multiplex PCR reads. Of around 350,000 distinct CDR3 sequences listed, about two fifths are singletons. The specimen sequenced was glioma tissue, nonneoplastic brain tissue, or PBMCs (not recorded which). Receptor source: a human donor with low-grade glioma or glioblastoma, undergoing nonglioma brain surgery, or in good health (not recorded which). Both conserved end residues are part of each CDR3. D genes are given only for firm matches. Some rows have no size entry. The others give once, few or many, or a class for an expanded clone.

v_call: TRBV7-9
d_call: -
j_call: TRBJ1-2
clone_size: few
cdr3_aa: CASSLGDIGYTF
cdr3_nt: TGTGCCAGCAGCTTAGGGGACATTGGCTACACCTTC

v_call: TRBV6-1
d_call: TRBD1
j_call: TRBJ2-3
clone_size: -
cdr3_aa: CAISEGSLGGAKGDTQYF
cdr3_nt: TGTGCCATCAGTGAAGGCTCCCTAGGGGGCGCGAAAGGAGATACGCAGTATTTT

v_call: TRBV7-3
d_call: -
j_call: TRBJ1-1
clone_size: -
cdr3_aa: CASSLLGQRNTEAFF
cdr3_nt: TGTGCCAGCAGCTTATTAGGGCAGAGGAACACTGAAGCTTTCTTT

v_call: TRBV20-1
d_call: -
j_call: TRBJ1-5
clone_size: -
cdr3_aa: CSARDQSATGEPQHF
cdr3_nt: TGCAGTGCTAGAGACCAATCAGCCACCGGGGAGCCCCAGCATTTT

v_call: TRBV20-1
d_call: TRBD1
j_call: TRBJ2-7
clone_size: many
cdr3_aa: CSAATRTGKYF
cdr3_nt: TGCAGTGCGGCCACCCGGACAGGGAAGTACTTC

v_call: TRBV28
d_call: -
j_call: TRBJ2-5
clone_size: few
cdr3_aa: CASAKFGVLETQYF
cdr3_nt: TGTGCCAGCGCGAAATTCGGGGTTCTTGAGACCCAGTACTTC

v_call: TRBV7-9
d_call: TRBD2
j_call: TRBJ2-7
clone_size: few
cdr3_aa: CASSLAGGLVHEQYF
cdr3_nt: TGTGCCAGCAGCTTAGCAGGCGGACTAGTTCACGAGCAGTACTTC

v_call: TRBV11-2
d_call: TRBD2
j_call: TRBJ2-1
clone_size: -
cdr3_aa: CASSKAGAPFEQFF
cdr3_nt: TGTGCCAGCAGTAAAGCGGGAGCCCCTTTTGAGCAGTTCTTC

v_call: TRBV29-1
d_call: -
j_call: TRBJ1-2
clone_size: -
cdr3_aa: CSVPGVQGGYTF
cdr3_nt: TGCAGCGTTCCCGGAGTTCAGGGCGGCTACACCTTC

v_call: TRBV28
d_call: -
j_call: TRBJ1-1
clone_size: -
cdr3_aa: CASRSDTGAFF
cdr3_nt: TGTGCCAGCAGGTCTGACACTGGGGCTTTCTTT

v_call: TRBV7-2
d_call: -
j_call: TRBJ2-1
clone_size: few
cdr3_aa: CASNQDTPYNEQFF
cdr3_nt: TGTGCCAGCAACCAGGACACCCCCTACAATGAGCAGTTCTTC

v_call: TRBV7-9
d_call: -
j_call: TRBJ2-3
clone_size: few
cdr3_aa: CASSLRGRTDTQYF
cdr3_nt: TGTGCCAGCAGCTTGCGAGGTCGGACAGATACGCAGTATTTT

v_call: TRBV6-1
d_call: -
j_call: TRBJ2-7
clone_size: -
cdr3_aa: CASSKEVPYEQYF
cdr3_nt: TGTGCCAGCAGTAAAGAAGTTCCCTACGAGCAGTACTTC

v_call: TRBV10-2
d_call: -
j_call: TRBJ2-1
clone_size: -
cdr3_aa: CASSEWNEQFF
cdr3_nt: TGCGCCAGCAGTGAGTGGAATGAGCAGTTCTTC

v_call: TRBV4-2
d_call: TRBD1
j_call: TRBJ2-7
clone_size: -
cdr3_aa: CASSLGTGQVHEQYF
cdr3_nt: TGTGCCAGCAGCCTCGGGACAGGGCAGGTCCACGAGCAGTACTTC

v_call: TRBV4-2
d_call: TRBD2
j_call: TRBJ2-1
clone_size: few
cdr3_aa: CASSQGFEGGDNEQFF
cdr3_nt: TGTGCCAGCAGCCAAGGGTTCGAGGGAGGGGACAATGAGCAGTTCTTC

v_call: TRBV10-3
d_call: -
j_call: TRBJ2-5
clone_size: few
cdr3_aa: CAISRGRETQYF
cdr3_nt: TGTGCCATCAGTCGAGGGCGAGAGACCCAGTACTTC

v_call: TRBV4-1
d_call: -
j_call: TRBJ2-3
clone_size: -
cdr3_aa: CASSQGGGEGTDTQYF
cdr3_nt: TGCGCCAGCAGCCAAGGTGGGGGAGAAGGGACAGATACGCAGTATTTT

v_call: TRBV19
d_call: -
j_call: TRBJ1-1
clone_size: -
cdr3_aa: CASSFAGDTEAFF
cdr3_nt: TGTGCCAGTAGTTTTGCGGGGGACACTGAAGCTTTCTTT

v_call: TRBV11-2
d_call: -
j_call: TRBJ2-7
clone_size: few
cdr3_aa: CASSPVEGSSYEQYF
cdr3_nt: TGTGCCAGCAGCCCCGTAGAAGGGAGCTCCTACGAGCAGTACTTC

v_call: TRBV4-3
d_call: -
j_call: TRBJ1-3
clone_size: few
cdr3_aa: CASSQGTSFNSGNTIYF
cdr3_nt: TGCGCCAGCAGCCAGGGTACCTCATTCAACTCTGGAAACACCATATATTTT

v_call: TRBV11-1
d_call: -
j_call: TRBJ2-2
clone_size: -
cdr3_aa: CASSLRGRGSTGELFF
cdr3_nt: TGTGCCAGCAGCTTACGGGGGCGAGGGAGCACCGGGGAGCTGTTTTTT

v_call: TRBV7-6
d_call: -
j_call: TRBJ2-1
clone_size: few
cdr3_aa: CASSVYMRDGGYNEQFF
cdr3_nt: TGTGCCAGCAGCGTCTACATGCGGGATGGGGGTTACAATGAGCAGTTCTTC

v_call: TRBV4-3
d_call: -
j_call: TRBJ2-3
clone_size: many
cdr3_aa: CASSQEDNPGHFTDTQYF
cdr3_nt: TGCGCCAGCAGCCAAGAGGACAATCCGGGACACTTCACAGATACGCAGTATTTT

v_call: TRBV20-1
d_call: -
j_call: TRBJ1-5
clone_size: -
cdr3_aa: CSAGSGWDNQPRHF
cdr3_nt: TGCAGTGCCGGGAGTGGGTGGGACAATCAGCCCCGGCATTTT

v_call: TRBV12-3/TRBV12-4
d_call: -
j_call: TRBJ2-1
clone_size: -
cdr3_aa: CASSPQTGYEQFF
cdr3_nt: TGTGCCAGCAGTCCACAAACAGGGTATGAGCAGTTCTTC

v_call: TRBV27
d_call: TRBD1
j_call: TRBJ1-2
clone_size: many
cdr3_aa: CASSPWTGGPYGYTF
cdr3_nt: TGTGCCAGCAGTCCGTGGACAGGGGGCCCTTATGGCTACACCTTC

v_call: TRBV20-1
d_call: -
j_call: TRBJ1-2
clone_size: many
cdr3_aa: CSARVGGYTF
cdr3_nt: TGCAGTGCTAGAGTAGGTGGCTACACCTTC

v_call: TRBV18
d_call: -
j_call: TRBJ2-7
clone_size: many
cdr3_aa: CASSRAGQAYEQYF
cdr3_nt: TGTGCCAGCTCACGAGCGGGACAGGCCTACGAGCAGTACTTC